These 7 T cell receptor beta chains came from one sample sequenced in a study of Ad26.COV2.S vaccination and SARS-CoV-2 variants. Assay used: immunoSEQ multiplex PCR; TCRdb lists only in-frame clones, some missing. This sample has about 440,000 clones, with less than 95% found just once. Treatment noted: some 19 received Ad26.COV2.S at low or high dose, single or two shots; about 5 received placebo; per-sample allocation not given. Day 63 after the first injection of vaccine or placebo was the sampling time. The source was peripheral blood, collected in a trial of Ad26.COV2.S vaccine versus placebo. The receptors were sampled from a person between 18 and 60 years old who received the Ad26.COV2.S COVID-19 vaccine or a placebo.

The rearrangement links TRBV28 to TRBJ1-5; the D gene is possibly TRBD1 (6 bases). The germline V and J ends were trimmed by 8 bases and 9 bases, with 14 bases remaining between them. CDR3 length equals 12 residues. The germline V gene has CDR1 MDHEN and CDR2 SYDVKM. CDR3 coding DNA: TGTGCCAGCGGGGGCGGGTTTGGGCCCCAGCATTTT. Translation: CASGGGFGPQHF.

CDR3 residues: CASSGSNQETQYF. As DNA, the CDR3 is TGTGCCAGCAGCGGTAGTAACCAAGAGACCCAGTACTTC. This chain joins TRBV9 and TRBJ2-5; no reliable D call. This CDR3 comprises 13 residues. The germline V and J ends were trimmed by 3 bases and 0 bases, with 6 bases remaining between them. Germline CDR1 is SGDLS and CDR2 is YYNGEE.

The chain is built from TRBV7-9 and TRBJ2-7; the match to TRBD1 covers 9 bases. Germline lookup yields CDR1 SEHNR and CDR2 FQNEAQ (reference sequence). The CDR3 consists of 16 residues. J was trimmed by 11 bases and V by 5 bases; bases with no gene match: 19. The CDR3 region has the DNA TGTGCCAGCAGCGCTTATACAGGGGGCCCAGGGAGCGGGGAGTACTTC. It encodes CASSAYTGGPGSGEYF.

In this sample, this clone turned up once. The V gene is TRBV13, the J gene TRBJ2-2; the match to TRBD2 covers 10 bases. The germline V gene has CDR1 PRHDT and CDR2 FYEKMQ (reference sequence). J lost 4 bases, V lost 5 bases, and 16 bases had no gene match. The length of the CDR3 is 19 residues. CDR3 region: CASSPGDSERTSGTGELFF. In DNA, the CDR3 is TGTGCCAGCAGCCCCGGGGACAGCGAGAGGACTAGCGGCACCGGGGAGCTGTTTTTT.

J is TRBJ2-7 and V is TRBV9; possibly TRBD1 for D (6 bases). The CDR3 contains 15 residues. V shed 4 bases and J shed 3 bases, with 17 bases lying between them. The germline CDR1 and CDR2 sequences are SGDLS and YYNGEE. This CDR3 reads CASSPGDIQGYEQYF. In DNA, the CDR3 is TGTGCCAGCAGCCCAGGGGACATCCAAGGCTACGAGCAGTACTTC.

J is TRBJ2-7 and V is TRBV15, with D unresolved. This CDR3 is built from 15 residues. V was clipped by 1 base and J by 3 bases, with 13 bases between them. CDR1 is LNHNV, CDR2 YYDKDF, per germline (reference sequence). This CDR3 reads CATSRGAARNYEQYF. The CDR3, as DNA: TGTGCCACCAGCAGAGGGGCAGCACGCAACTACGAGCAGTACTTC. The full variable domain, in which reference TRBV15 and TRBJ2-7 provide the parts outside the CDR3, is DAMVIQNPRYQVTQFGKPVTLSCSQTLNHNVMYWYQQKSSQAPKLLFHYYDKDFNNEADTPDNFQSRRPNTSFCFLDIRSPGLGDTAMYLCATSRGAARNYEQYFGPGTRLTVT.

The rearrangement links TRBV7-9 to TRBJ2-7; 9 nucleotides align to TRBD2. Per the germline V gene, CDR1 is SEHNR and CDR2 is FQNEAQ (reference sequence). The V segment lost 3 bases and the J segment 5 bases; nucleotides outside the gene matches: 8. This CDR3 region has 15 residues. In DNA, the CDR3 is TGTGCCAGCAGCTTCCTAGCGGGAAAGGAGGACGAGCAGTACTTC. Translating gives CASSFLAGKEDEQYF.